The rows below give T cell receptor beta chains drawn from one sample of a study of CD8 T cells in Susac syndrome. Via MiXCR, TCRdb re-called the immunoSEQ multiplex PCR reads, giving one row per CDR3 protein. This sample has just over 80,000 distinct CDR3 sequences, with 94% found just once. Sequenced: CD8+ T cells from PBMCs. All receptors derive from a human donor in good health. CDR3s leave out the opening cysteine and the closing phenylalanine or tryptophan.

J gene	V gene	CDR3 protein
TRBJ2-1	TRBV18	ASSPGDNEQF
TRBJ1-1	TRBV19	ASSWALNTEAF
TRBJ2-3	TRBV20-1	SAREGPPDTQY
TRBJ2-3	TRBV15	ATSPLRTTDTQY
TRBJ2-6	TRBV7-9	ASSSGTGGYAGANVLT
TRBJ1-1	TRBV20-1	SATVQGTEAF
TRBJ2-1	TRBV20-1	SARAGAEQF
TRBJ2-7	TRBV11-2	ASSPASTLSEQY
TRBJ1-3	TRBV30	AWSVPTDLGNTIY
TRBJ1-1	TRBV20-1	SAREGESNEAF
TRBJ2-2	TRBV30	AWTVNTGELF
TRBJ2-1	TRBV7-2	ASSFPGSYNEQF
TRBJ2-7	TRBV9	ASSVGENEQY
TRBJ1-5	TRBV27	ASSPGGGQGINQPQH
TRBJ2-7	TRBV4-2	ASSQEGSSGTYEQY
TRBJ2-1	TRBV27	ASSNYNEQF
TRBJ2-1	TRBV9	ASSVRTSGRGEQF
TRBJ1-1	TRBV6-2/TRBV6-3	ASRVGVDRAEAF
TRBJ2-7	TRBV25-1	ATGQSAYEQY
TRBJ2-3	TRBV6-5	ASSYSDRGADTQY
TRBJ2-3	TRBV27	ASAGKGKLADTQY
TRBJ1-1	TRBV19	ATSRTPNTEAF